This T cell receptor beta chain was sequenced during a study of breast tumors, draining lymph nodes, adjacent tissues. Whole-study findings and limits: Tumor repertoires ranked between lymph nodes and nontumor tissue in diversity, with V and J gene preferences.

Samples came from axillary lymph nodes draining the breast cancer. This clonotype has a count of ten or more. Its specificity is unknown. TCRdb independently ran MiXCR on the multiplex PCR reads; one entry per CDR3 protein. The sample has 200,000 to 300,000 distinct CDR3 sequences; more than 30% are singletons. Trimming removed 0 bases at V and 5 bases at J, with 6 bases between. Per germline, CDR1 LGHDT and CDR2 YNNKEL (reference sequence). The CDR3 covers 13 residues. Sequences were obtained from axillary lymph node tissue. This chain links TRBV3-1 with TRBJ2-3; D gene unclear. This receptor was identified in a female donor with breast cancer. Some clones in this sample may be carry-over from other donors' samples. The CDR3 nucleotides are TGTGCCAGCAGCCAAGATGGAAGAGATACGCAGTATTTT. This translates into CASSQDGRDTQYF.